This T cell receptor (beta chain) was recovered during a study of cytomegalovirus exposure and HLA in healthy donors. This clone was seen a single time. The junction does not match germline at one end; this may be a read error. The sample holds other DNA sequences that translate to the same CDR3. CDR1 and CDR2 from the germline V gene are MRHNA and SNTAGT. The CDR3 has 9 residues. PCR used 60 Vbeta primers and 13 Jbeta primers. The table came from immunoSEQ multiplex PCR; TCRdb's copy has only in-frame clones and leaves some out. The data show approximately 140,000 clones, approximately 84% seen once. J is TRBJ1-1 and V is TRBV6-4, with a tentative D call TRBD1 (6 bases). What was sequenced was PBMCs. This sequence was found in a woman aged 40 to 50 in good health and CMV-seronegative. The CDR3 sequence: CAGGPEAFF. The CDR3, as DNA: TGCGCCGGGGGCCCTGAAGCTTTCTTT.